This TCR beta chain was documented in a study of cytomegalovirus exposure and HLA in healthy donors. Researchers ran the PCR with 60 Vbeta and 13 Jbeta primers. Profiling relied on immunoSEQ multiplex PCR, and the TCRdb table lists in-frame clones only, not all of them. Here the sample spans 50,000 to 80,000 clones, around four fifths being singletons. This CDR3 region has 13 residues. Germline-derived CDR1 and CDR2 are SGHNT and YENEEA. The junction had 1 base not matched to a gene; V was cut back by 5 bases and J by 6 bases. All the people who gave samples were healthy bone marrow donors. This sequence originates from a male donor in good health and CMV-seropositive. The source material was PBMCs. The chain joins TRBV11-3 to TRBJ2-2, with 9 bases that match TRBD1. CDR3 region: CASSRQGAGELFF. The CDR3 DNA reads as TGTGCCAGCAGCCGACAGGGGGCCGGGGAGCTGTTTTTT.